This T cell receptor (beta chain) was obtained from a study of T cell changes during pregnancy in multiple sclerosis. Deletions cut 6 bases from V and 7 bases from J, with 16 bases between. The CDR3 extends over 15 amino acids. Germline-derived CDR1 and CDR2 are SNHLY and FYNNEI. Profiling relied on immunoSEQ multiplex PCR, and the TCRdb table lists in-frame clones only, not all of them. Among about 70,000 clones listed, 80% to 95% were seen once. The J gene is TRBJ1-6, the V gene TRBV2; D might be TRBD1 (6 bases). The source was peripheral blood, collected in the first trimester of pregnancy. The receptor was derived from a female donor with multiple sclerosis, enrolled in a pregnancy study. The DNA of the CDR3 is TGTGCCAGCAGGCGAGCCGGGACACCAAATTCACCCCTCCACTTT. It translates to CASRRAGTPNSPLHF.